Below, 19 T cell receptor beta chains from the same sample are listed, as sequenced in a study of cytomegalovirus exposure and HLA in healthy donors. A multiplex PCR was run with 60 Vbeta primers and 13 Jbeta primers. Method: immunoSEQ multiplex PCR; TCRdb's copy keeps in-frame clones and lacks some. The sample yields 85,000 to 130,000 clones, around 75% seen once. Sequences were obtained from PBMCs. These receptors were collected from a man in his forties in good health and CMV-seronegative.

The chain combines TRBV5-6 with TRBJ2-3, with a possible D match to TRBD2 (6 bases). Germline V gene sequence: CDR1 SGHDT, CDR2 YYEEEE. The CDR3 covers 16 residues. V was cut by 0 bases and J by 1 base, with 12 bases left in between. DNA for the CDR3: TGTGCCAGCAGCTTGGATTCCGGGACTGGCACAGATACGCAGTATTTT. This sequence encodes CASSLDSGTGTDTQYF. Complete variable domain (other parts from reference TRBV5-6 and TRBJ2-3): DAGVTQSPTHLIKTRGQQVTLRCSPKSGHDTVSWYQQALGQGPQFIFQYYEEEERQRGNFPDRFSGHQFPNYSSELNVNALLLGDSALYLCASSLDSGTGTDTQYFGPGTRLTVL.

The CDR3 loop is CASSNRDIANYGYTF. The DNA for the CDR3 is TGTGCCAGTAGTAACCGGGACATAGCTAACTATGGCTACACCTTC. V and J are TRBV19 and TRBJ1-2, with D maybe TRBD1 (6 bases). This CDR3 region has 15 residues. Germline V gives CDR1 LNHDA, CDR2 SQIVND (reference sequence). Trimming cost V 4 bases and J 0 bases, with 12 bases left between them.

This chain joins TRBV7-9 and TRBJ1-1; tentative D call: TRBD1 (5 bases). The CDR3 extends over 15 amino acids. The V and J ends lost 5 bases and 1 base respectively, with 14 bases between them. Germline V CDR1 and CDR2: SEHNR, FQNEAQ (reference sequence). DNA of the CDR3: TGTGCCAGCAGCCGCTCTTCGGGGGGGAACACTGAAGCTTTCTTT. Amino acid sequence: CASSRSSGGNTEAFF.

The chain joins TRBV29-1 to TRBJ1-1, with D hard to call. The CDR3 contains 10 residues. The V end lost 4 bases, the J end lost 7 bases, and 7 bases lay between the germline ends. Germline loops: CDR1 SQVTM, CDR2 ANQGSEA. The CDR3 nucleotides are TGCAGCGTTGTGTCCAATGAAGCTTTCTTT. It codes for CSVVSNEAFF.

This chain connects TRBV19 to TRBJ1-2, with D possibly being TRBD1 (6 bases). The CDR3 has 15 amino acids. CDR1 is LNHDA, CDR2 SQIVND, per germline (reference sequence). V lost 4 bases, J lost 5 bases, and 17 bases lay in between. The CDR3 region is CASSSQAGARYGYTF. The CDR3, as DNA: TGTGCCAGTAGTAGCCAGGCGGGGGCCCGGTATGGCTACACCTTC.

This chain joins TRBV7-9 and TRBJ1-3, with 8 nucleotides matching TRBD1. V lost 4 bases to trimming and J lost 0 bases; unmatched junction nucleotides: 8. Germline CDR1 SEHNR, CDR2 FQNEAQ (reference sequence). The CDR3 totals 17 residues. CDR3 region: CASSSGQGISSGNTIYF. CDR3 nucleotide sequence: TGTGCCAGCAGCTCTGGACAGGGAATAAGCTCTGGAAACACCATATATTTT.

The chain carries TRBV5-1 and TRBJ2-5; 9 bases are shared with TRBD1. TRBJ2-7 explains the end of the DNA better; the J call may be wrong. CDR1 and CDR2 (germline): SGHRS, YFSETQ. The CDR3 spans 15 residues. CDR3 in amino acids: CASSASGTGSYEQYF. The CDR3 DNA is TGCGCCAGCAGCGCCAGCGGGACAGGGTCTTACGAGCAGTACTTC.

The J gene is TRBJ2-6, the V gene TRBV13; tentative D call: TRBD2 (5 bases). The CDR3 spans 17 residues. V lost 5 bases to trimming and J lost 0 bases, with 14 bases between them. Germline V CDR1 and CDR2: PRHDT, FYEKMQ (reference sequence). CDR3 nucleotide sequence: TGTGCCAGCAGCCCTGCTGGACTGACCTCTGGGGCCAACGTCCTGACTTTC. Its protein product is CASSPAGLTSGANVLTF. The entire variable domain, with the rest obtained from reference TRBV13 and TRBJ2-6, is as follows: AAGVIQSPRHLIKEKRETATLKCYPIPRHDTVYWYQQGPGQDPQFLISFYEKMQSDKGSIPDRFSAQQFSDYHSELNMSSLELGDSALYFCASSPAGLTSGANVLTFGAGSRLTVL.

This sequence joins TRBV5-1 and TRBJ2-3; 15 bases match TRBD2. The CDR3 has 18 residues. The germline CDR1 and CDR2 sequences are SGHRS and YFSETQ. The V gene end was trimmed by 4 bases and the J gene end by 1 base; junction bases not matched to a gene: 7. Here the CDR3 reads CASSTGLAGGRGTDTQYF. The CDR3 bases are TGCGCCAGCAGCACAGGACTAGCGGGGGGGCGGGGCACAGATACGCAGTATTTT.

The chain has TRBV28 and TRBJ1-5; the D gene is possibly TRBD1 (6 bases). Germline V gene sequence: CDR1 MDHEN, CDR2 SYDVKM. V dropped 8 bases and J dropped 3 bases, with 11 bases sitting between them. The CDR3 runs 13 residues. CDR3 sequence reads: CASCQGYNQPQHF. CDR3 nucleotide sequence: TGTGCCAGCTGTCAGGGGTACAATCAGCCCCAGCATTTT.

This CDR3 reads CASSLAEGGASPLHF. CDR3 DNA: TGCGCCAGCAGCTTGGCCGAAGGGGGCGCGTCACCCCTCCACTTT. The chain combines TRBV5-1 with TRBJ1-6; 7 bases are a match to TRBD1. The V segment lost 0 bases and the J segment 10 bases; nucleotides outside the gene matches: 7. Germline assignment: CDR1 SGHRS and CDR2 YFSETQ. The CDR3 length is 15 residues. Combining the CDR3 with reference TRBV5-1 and TRBJ1-6 gives the whole variable domain KAGVTQTPRYLIKTRGQQVTLSCSPISGHRSVSWYQQTPGQGLQFLFEYFSETQRNKGNFPGRFSGRQFSNSRSEMNVSTLELGDSALYLCASSLAEGGASPLHFGNGTRLTVT.

The chain carries TRBV5-1 and TRBJ1-6; TRBD1 matches at 7 bases. The J segment lost 7 bases and the V segment lost 4 bases, leaving 8 bases of the junction unmatched. CDR1 and CDR2 (germline): SGHRS, YFSETQ. This CDR3 has 15 amino acids. In DNA, the CDR3 is TGCGCCAGCAGCCCCAGACAGGGCGTAAATTCACCCCTCCACTTT. Residues: CASSPRQGVNSPLHF.

CDR3 loop: CASSRRLETLSGNTIYF. In DNA form, the CDR3 reads TGTGCCAGCAGCAGGCGACTTGAAACACTCTCTGGAAACACCATATATTTT. The chain links TRBV5-6 to TRBJ1-3, with D hard to call. The germline V gene encodes CDR1 SGHDT and CDR2 YYEEEE. This CDR3 spans 17 amino acids. Between the trimmed V and J ends, which lost 4 bases and 0 bases, there was a span of 17 bases.

The genes are TRBV7-2 and TRBJ2-7; TRBD1 matches 10 bases. The germline gives CDR1 SGHTA, CDR2 FQGNSA. CDR3 length: 13 amino acids. V shed 6 bases and J 5 bases; nucleotides not matched to a gene: 4. The CDR3 DNA is TGTGCCAGCAGTCGACAGGGGGCTGACGAGCAGTACTTC. Protein: CASSRQGADEQYF. Looking up the rest from reference TRBV7-2 and TRBJ2-7 gives the full variable domain: GAGVSQSPSNKVTEKGKDVELRCDPISGHTALYWYRQSLGQGLEFLIYFQGNSAPDKSGLPSDRFSAERTGGSVSTLTIQRTQQEDSAVYLCASSRQGADEQYFGPGTRLTVT.

A few counts support this clone. This chain links TRBV4-1 with TRBJ2-6, with D possibly matching TRBD1 (6 bases). This CDR3 has 17 amino acids. Trimming removed 0 bases from V and 1 base from J, with 10 bases in between. In germline, CDR1 is MGHRA, CDR2 YSYEKL. CDR3 residues: CASSQEGQRSGANVLTF. The CDR3 DNA is TGCGCCAGCAGCCAAGAGGGACAACGATCTGGGGCCAACGTCCTGACTTTC.

This clone was recorded once. The V call is TRBV5-4, the J call TRBJ2-5, with TRBD1 matching 9 bases. Per the germline V gene, CDR1 is SGHNT and CDR2 is YYREEE (reference sequence). The junction had 1 base not matched to a gene; V was cut back by 3 bases and J by 1 base. This CDR3 is built from 14 residues. CDR3 protein: CASSSGQGQETQYF. The CDR3 DNA sequence: TGTGCCAGCAGCTCGGGACAGGGCCAAGAGACCCAGTACTTC.

Concerning this clone: At one end, the junction sequence differs from germline, possibly due to a read error. The chain is built from TRBV7-9 and TRBJ1-2; 10 positions agree with TRBD1. This CDR3 has 15 residues. Germline lookup yields CDR1 SEHNR and CDR2 FQNEAQ (reference sequence). The CDR3, as DNA: TGTTCCAGCAGCTTATCCGGGACAGGGGCCTTTGGCTACACCTTC. It specifies CSSSLSGTGAFGYTF.

This clone was detected only once. This chain joins TRBV5-1 and TRBJ1-3; TRBD1 matches at 7 bases. Trimming cost V 5 bases and J 1 base; bases outside gene matches: 15. Germline values: CDR1 SGHRS, CDR2 YFSETQ. The CDR3 length is 18 residues. The CDR3 is CASSRNAFTGDSGNTIYF. The CDR3 DNA reads TGCGCCAGCAGTCGCAATGCTTTTACAGGGGATTCTGGAAACACCATATATTTT. Full variable domain (outside the CDR3, taken from reference TRBV5-1 and TRBJ1-3): KAGVTQTPRYLIKTRGQQVTLSCSPISGHRSVSWYQQTPGQGLQFLFEYFSETQRNKGNFPGRFSGRQFSNSRSEMNVSTLELGDSALYLCASSRNAFTGDSGNTIYFGEGSWLTVV.

This clone was observed a few times. This chain uses TRBV28 with TRBJ1-1, with 11 bases matching TRBD1. The V gene end was trimmed by 4 bases and the J gene end by 2 bases; junction bases not matched to a gene: 9. The CDR3 has 17 amino acids. CDR1 is MDHEN, CDR2 SYDVKM, per germline. The chain's CDR3 is CASSSGGQGGRNTEAFF. CDR3 in DNA: TGTGCCAGCAGTTCAGGGGGACAGGGGGGCCGAAACACTGAAGCTTTCTTT.